This T cell receptor beta chain was sequenced for a study of CD8+ T cells in alopecia areata. Looking at the study overall: It was oral tofacitinib, at 5 to 10 mg twice daily, that treated patients received.

Study results and limitations: While tofacitinib was given, many expanded lesional clones persisted in scalp and blood. Among the top 100, expanded CD8+ clones were significantly decreased by tofacitinib, as was scalp clonality. Lesional scalp displayed greater clonality than normal scalp, most notably in alopecia totalis/universalis.

RNA extraction and reverse transcription yielded cDNA as sequencing template. Libraries were prepared by immunoSEQ multiplex PCR; TCRdb keeps only in-frame clonotypes and omits some of them. The table has around 100,000 clones, about 59% seen once. This sample's treatment: oral pan-JAK inhibitor, 5-10 mg twice daily. With regard to this clone: Its target is not known.

Unmatched junction bases numbered 5, after V lost 5 bases and J lost 6 bases. The CDR3 length is 14 residues. Germline-derived CDR1 and CDR2 are LGHNA and YSLEER. The genes are TRBV4-3 and TRBJ2-1; 9 nucleotides match TRBD2. The TCR sequence derives from a human donor with alopecia areata. Source: CD8+ T cells sorted from blood, taken at week 24, from a patient treated with tofacitinib. In DNA form, the CDR3 reads TGCGCCAGCAGCTTGCGGGGGGGCCTCAATGAGCAGTTCTTC. It encodes CASSLRGGLNEQFF.